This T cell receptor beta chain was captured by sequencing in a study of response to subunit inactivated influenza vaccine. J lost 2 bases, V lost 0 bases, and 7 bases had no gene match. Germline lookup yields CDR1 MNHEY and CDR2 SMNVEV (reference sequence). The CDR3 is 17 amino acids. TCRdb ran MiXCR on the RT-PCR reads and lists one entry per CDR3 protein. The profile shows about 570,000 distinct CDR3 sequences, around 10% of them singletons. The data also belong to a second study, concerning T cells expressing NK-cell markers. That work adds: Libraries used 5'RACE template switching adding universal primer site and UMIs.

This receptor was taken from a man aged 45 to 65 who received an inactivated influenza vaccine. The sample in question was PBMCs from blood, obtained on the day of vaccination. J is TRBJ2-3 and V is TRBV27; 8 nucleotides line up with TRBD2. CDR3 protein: CASSLSSSGGHTDTQYF. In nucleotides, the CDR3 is TGTGCCAGCAGTTTATCATCCAGCGGGGGTCACACAGATACGCAGTATTTT.